This note documents a single T cell receptor beta chain sequence. CDR1 and CDR2 (germline): LGHNT, FRNRAP. CDR3 length equals 13 residues. The V gene end was trimmed by 2 bases and the J gene end by 7 bases; junction bases not matched to a gene: 2. This specimen belongs to a study of technical replicates of blood from a handful of donors. Generated by immunoSEQ multiplex PCR, the TCRdb table keeps only in-frame clones and is missing some. The sample holds approximately 88,000 clones, around 96% seen once. This TCR came from a human donor in good health. The sample was T cells isolated from PBMCs. The chain employs TRBV12-5 and TRBJ2-1; 7 bases fit TRBD2. The CDR3 reads CASGLLLANEQFF. The CDR3 DNA follows: TGTGCTAGTGGTTTGCTACTAGCGAATGAGCAGTTCTTC.